This T cell receptor (beta chain) was sequenced for a study of blood T cell repertoires in COVID-19. Turning to the study itself: Samples came from the United States, Italy and Spain, spanning acute and convalescent COVID-19.

The ends lost 4 bases at V and 6 bases at J; junction bases unmatched: 6. This CDR3 region has 14 residues. Germline V lookup: CDR1 SEHNR, CDR2 FQNEAQ (reference sequence). TCRdb keeps only in-frame clones here, not all; method: immunoSEQ multiplex PCR. The sample carries approximately 75,000 clones, 65% to 85% recorded once. The chain joins TRBV7-9 to TRBJ2-1; the match to TRBD2 covers 7 bases. This clonotype was sampled from a man aged 50 to 59 with COVID-19, enrolled during active disease. Sequences were obtained from peripheral blood. CDR3 sequence reads: CASSYSGHPNEQFF. The DNA of the CDR3 is TGTGCCAGCAGCTATAGCGGGCACCCCAATGAGCAGTTCTTC.